These 8 T cell receptor beta chains share one sample of origin, sequenced in a study of blood T cell repertoires in COVID-19. Assay used: immunoSEQ multiplex PCR; TCRdb lists only in-frame clones, some missing. The sample includes approximately 59,000 clones, about 89% of them seen just once. Material: peripheral blood. These receptors originate from a human donor in a cohort sampled during active COVID-19.

This sequence joins TRBV7-9 and TRBJ1-1; D uncertain. This CDR3 is built from 14 residues. The V end lost 5 bases, the J end lost 3 bases, and 13 bases lay between the germline ends. The germline V gene encodes CDR1 SEHNR and CDR2 FQNEAQ (reference sequence). CDR3 in amino acids: CASSGNSWDTEAFF. The CDR3 region has the DNA TGTGCCAGCAGCGGAAATAGCTGGGACACTGAAGCTTTCTTT.

This clone has only one observation. The genes are TRBV2 and TRBJ2-1; 12 nucleotides agree with TRBD2. This CDR3 contains 17 residues. Per the germline V gene, CDR1 is SNHLY and CDR2 is FYNNEI. Trimming cost V 8 bases and J 4 bases; bases outside gene matches: 12. The CDR3 nucleotides read TGTGCCAGCGGCCGACTAGCGGGGGCCTCCCGTTACAATGAGCAGTTCTTC. Its protein product is CASGRLAGASRYNEQFF.

The chain uses TRBV6-5 and TRBJ2-5; TRBD1 agrees at 12 bases. The CDR3 loop spans 14 amino acids. The germline gives CDR1 MNHEY, CDR2 SVGAGI. The ends lost 4 bases at V and 5 bases at J; junction bases unmatched: 2. The CDR3 here is CASSWDRGPETQYF. The CDR3 DNA is TGTGCCAGCAGTTGGGACAGGGGGCCGGAGACCCAGTACTTC.

The chain is built from TRBV12-5 and TRBJ2-6; no clear D gene. The length of the CDR3 is 16 residues. Germline V gene lookup returns CDR1 LGHNT and CDR2 FRNRAP. V lost 0 bases and J 2 bases, leaving 8 bases between the germline ends. The CDR3: CASGLVLLTGANVLTF. The CDR3 nucleotides read TGTGCTAGTGGTTTGGTACTTTTAACTGGGGCCAACGTCCTGACTTTC.

This sequence joins TRBV27 and TRBJ2-7; 11 bases agree with TRBD1. V gave up 5 bases and J gave up 6 bases; unmatched junction bases: 12. The CDR3 extends over 16 amino acids. Germline CDR1 MNHEY, CDR2 SMNVEV (reference sequence). CDR3 region: CASSPLRTGGRTEQYF. The CDR3 DNA is TGTGCCAGCAGTCCCCTAAGGACAGGGGGCCGGACCGAGCAGTACTTC.

V and J are TRBV15 and TRBJ1-1; 10 bases are shared with TRBD1. CDR3 length: 16 residues. Germline lookup yields CDR1 LNHNV and CDR2 YYDKDF (reference sequence). The V gene end was trimmed by 3 bases and the J gene end by 0 bases; junction bases not matched to a gene: 4. The CDR3 spells CATSRDRGNMNTEAFF. As DNA, the CDR3 is TGTGCCACCAGCAGGGACAGGGGGAACATGAACACTGAAGCTTTCTTT.

This clone was seen just once. The chain joins TRBV6-2 or TRBV6-3 to TRBJ2-5, with D possibly TRBD1 on 6 matching bases. The V end lost 4 bases, the J end lost 3 bases, and 9 bases lay between the germline ends. CDR3 length: 13 residues. Looked up from germline, CDR1 is MNHEY and CDR2 is SVGEGT. CDR3 sequence reads: CASSFDRKETQYF. CDR3 nucleotide sequence: TGTGCCAGCAGTTTTGACAGGAAAGAGACCCAGTACTTC.

This chain uses TRBV18 with TRBJ2-7; 7 positions agree with TRBD1. CDR1 and CDR2 (germline): KGHSH, LQKENI. This CDR3 contains 14 residues. V lost 3 bases and J lost 2; bases outside the gene matches: 4. CDR3 sequence: CASSPPGQTYEQYF. The CDR3 bases are TGTGCCAGCTCACCCCCGGGACAGACCTACGAGCAGTACTTC.